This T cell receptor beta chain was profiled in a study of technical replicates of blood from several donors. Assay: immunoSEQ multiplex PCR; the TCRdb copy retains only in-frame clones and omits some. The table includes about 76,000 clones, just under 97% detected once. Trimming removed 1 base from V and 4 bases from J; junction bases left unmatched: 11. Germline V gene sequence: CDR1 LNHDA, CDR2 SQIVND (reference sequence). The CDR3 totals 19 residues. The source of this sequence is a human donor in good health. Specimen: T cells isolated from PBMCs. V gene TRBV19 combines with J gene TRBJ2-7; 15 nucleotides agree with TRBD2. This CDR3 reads CASSIAYPGLAGGRYEQYF. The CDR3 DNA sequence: TGTGCCAGTAGTATAGCATATCCGGGACTAGCGGGGGGCAGATACGAGCAGTACTTC. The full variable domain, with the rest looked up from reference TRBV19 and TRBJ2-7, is DGGITQSPKYLFRKEGQNVTLSCEQNLNHDAMYWYRQDPGQGLRLIYYSQIVNDFQKGDIAEGYSVSREKKESFPLTVTSAQKNPTAFYLCASSIAYPGLAGGRYEQYFGPGTRLTVT.